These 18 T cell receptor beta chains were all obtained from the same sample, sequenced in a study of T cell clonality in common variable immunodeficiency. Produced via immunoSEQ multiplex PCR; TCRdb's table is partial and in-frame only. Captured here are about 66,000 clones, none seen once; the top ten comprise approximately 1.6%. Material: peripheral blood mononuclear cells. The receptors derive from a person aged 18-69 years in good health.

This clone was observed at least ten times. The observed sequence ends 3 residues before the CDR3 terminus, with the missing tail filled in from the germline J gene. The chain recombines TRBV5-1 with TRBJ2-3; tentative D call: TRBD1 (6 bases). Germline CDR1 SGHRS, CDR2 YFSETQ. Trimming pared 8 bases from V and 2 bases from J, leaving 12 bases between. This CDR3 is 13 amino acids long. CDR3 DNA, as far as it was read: TGCGCCAGTAACCGGGACACCACAGATACG. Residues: CASNRDTTDT. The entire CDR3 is CASNRDTTDTQYF.

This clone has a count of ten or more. CDR3 DNA (partial): TGCAGTGCTAGAGGGGCCAAGGGGAACCAAGAGACC. Protein sequence: CSARGAKGNQET. The full CDR3 protein reads CSARGAKGNQETQYF. The chain links TRBV20-1 to TRBJ2-5; the D gene is possibly TRBD1 (5 bases). The read gets to within 3 residues of the CDR3 end, and the germline J gene fills in the rest. This CDR3 is built from 15 residues. CDR1 and CDR2 from the germline V gene are DFQATT and SNEGSKA (reference sequence). V was clipped by 1 base and J by 0 bases, with 12 bases between them.

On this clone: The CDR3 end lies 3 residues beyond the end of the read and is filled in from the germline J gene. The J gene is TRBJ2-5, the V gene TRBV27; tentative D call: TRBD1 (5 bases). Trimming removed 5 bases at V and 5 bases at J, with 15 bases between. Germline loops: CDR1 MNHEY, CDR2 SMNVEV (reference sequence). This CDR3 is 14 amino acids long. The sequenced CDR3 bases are TGTGCCAGCAGTCTTACAAGGGGCGCCGAGACC. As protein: CASSLTRGAET. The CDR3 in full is CASSLTRGAETQYF.

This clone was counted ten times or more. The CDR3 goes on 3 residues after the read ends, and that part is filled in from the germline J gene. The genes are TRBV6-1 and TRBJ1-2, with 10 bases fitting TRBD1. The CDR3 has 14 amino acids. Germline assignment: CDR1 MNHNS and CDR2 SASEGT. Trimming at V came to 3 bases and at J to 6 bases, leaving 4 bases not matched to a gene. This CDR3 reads CASSDGTGVDGYTF. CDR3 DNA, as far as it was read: TGTGCCAGCAGTGACGGGACAGGGGTAGATGGC.

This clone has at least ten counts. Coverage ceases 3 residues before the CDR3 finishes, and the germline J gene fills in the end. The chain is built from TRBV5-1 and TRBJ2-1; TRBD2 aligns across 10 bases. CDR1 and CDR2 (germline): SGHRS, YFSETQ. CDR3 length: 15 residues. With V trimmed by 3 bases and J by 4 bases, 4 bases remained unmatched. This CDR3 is CASSWGLAPYNEQFF. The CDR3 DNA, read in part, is TGCGCCAGCAGCTGGGGACTAGCGCCGTACAATGAG.

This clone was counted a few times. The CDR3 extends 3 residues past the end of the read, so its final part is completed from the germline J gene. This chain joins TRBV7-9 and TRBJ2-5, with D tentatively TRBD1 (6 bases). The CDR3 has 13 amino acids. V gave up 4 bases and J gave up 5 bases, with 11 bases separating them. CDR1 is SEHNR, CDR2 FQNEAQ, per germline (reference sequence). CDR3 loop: CASSSWGLETQYF. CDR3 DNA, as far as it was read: TGTGCCAGCAGCTCGTGGGGGCTCGAGACC.

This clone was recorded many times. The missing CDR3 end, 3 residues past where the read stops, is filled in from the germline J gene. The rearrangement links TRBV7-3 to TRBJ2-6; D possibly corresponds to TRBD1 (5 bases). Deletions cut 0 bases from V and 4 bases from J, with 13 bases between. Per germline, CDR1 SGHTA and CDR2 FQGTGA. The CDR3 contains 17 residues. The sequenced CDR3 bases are TGTGCCAGCAGCTTAACGCAAGCAGGGCGCGGGGCCAACGTC. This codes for CASSLTQAGRGANV. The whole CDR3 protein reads CASSLTQAGRGANVLTF.

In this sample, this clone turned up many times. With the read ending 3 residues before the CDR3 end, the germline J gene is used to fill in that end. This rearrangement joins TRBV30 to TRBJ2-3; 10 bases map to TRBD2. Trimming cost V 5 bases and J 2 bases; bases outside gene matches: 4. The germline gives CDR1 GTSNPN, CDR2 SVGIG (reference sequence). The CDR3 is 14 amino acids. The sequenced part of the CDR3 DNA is TGTGCCTGGGGCACTAGCGGGAACACAGATACG. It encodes CAWGTSGNTDT. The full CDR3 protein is CAWGTSGNTDTQYF.

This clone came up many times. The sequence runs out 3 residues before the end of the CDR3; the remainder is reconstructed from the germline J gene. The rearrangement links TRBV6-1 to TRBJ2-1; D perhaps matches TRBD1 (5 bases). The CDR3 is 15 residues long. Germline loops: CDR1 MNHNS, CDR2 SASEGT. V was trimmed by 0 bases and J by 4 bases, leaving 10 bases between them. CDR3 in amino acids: CASSEAPGPYNEQFF. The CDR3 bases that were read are TGTGCCAGCAGTGAAGCCCCAGGGCCATACAATGAG.

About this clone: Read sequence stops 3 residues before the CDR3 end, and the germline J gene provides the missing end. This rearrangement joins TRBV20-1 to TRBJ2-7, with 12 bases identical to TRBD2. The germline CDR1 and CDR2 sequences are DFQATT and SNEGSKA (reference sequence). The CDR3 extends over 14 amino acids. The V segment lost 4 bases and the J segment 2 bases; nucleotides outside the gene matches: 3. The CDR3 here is CSATSGRAPYEQYF. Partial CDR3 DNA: TGCAGTGCTACTAGCGGGAGGGCCCCCTACGAG.

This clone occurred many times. CDR3 sequence: CSARDLRTGGLAGEQFF. The CDR3 DNA, read in part, is TGCAGTGCTAGAGATCTAAGGACAGGGGGGCTAGCTGGTGAG. The rearrangement joins TRBV20-1 to TRBJ2-1; 10 positions agree with TRBD1. The read finishes 3 residues shy of the CDR3 end, and the germline J gene is used to complete it. CDR1 and CDR2 from the germline V gene are DFQATT and SNEGSKA (reference sequence). This CDR3 is 17 amino acids long. With 0 bases clipped from V and 9 bases from J, the junction kept 14 bases outside the gene matches.

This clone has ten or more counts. The CDR3 bases that were read are TGTGCCAGCACCTACTCCCCAAGGGGTAGCGGGAGGGATACG. Residues: CASTYSPRGSGRDT. The CDR3 reads in full as CASTYSPRGSGRDTQYF. The chain couples TRBV6-2 or TRBV6-3 to TRBJ2-3; 10 positions agree with TRBD2. The CDR3 goes on 3 residues after the read ends, and that part is filled in from the germline J gene. Per the germline V gene, CDR1 is MNHEY and CDR2 is SVGEGT. J gave up 6 bases and V 7 bases, and 16 bases lay outside the gene matches. This CDR3 contains 17 residues.

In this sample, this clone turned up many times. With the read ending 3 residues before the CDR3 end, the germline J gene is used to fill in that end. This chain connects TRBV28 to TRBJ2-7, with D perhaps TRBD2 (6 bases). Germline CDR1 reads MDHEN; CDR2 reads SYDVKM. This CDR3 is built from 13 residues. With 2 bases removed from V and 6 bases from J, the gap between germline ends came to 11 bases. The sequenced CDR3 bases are TGTGCCAGCAGTTTAGCGGGGTCCGCCGAG. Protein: CASSLAGSAE. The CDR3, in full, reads CASSLAGSAEQYF.

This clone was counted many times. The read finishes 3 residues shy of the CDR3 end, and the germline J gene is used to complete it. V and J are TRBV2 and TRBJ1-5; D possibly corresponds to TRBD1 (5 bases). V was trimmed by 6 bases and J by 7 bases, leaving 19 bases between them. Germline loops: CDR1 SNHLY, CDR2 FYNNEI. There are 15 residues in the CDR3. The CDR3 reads CASSYSPGMGQPQHF. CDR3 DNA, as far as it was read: TGTGCCAGCAGCTACTCACCAGGGATGGGCCAGCCC. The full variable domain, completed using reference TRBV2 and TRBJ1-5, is EPEVTQTPSHQVTQMGQEVILRCVPISNHLYFYWYRQILGQKVEFLVSFYNNEISEKSEIFDDQFSVERPDGSNFTLKIRSTKLEDSAMYFCASSYSPGMGQPQHFGDGTRLSIL.

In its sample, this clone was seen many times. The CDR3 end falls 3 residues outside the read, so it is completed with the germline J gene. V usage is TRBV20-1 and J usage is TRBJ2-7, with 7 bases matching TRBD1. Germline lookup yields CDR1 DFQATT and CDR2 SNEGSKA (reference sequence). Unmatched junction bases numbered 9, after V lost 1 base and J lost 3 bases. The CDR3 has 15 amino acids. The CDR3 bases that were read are TGCAGTGCTAGAGGGGACAGCCCGACCTACTACGAG. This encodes CSARGDSPTYYE. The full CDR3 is CSARGDSPTYYEQYF.

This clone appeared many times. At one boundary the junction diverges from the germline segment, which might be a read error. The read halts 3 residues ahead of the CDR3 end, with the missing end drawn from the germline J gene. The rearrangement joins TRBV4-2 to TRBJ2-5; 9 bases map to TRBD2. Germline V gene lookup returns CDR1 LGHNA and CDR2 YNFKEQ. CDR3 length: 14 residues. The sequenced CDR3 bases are TGCGCCAGCAGTCTTGGACTAGCGAGAGAGACC. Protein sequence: CASSLGLARET. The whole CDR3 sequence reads CASSLGLARETQYF.

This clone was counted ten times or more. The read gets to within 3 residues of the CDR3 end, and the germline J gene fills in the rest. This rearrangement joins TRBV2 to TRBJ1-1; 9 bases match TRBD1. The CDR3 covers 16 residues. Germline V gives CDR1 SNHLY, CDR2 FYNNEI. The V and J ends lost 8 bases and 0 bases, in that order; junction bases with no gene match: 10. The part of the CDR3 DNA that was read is TGTGCCAGCCGCCTGTCCGGGACAGGGTTGAACACTGAA. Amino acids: CASRLSGTGLNTE. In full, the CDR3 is CASRLSGTGLNTEAFF.

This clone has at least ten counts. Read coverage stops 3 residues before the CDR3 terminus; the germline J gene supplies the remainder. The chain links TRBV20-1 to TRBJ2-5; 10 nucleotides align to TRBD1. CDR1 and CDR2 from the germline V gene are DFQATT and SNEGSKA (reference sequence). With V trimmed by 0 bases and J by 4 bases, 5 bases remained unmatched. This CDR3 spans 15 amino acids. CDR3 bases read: TGCAGTGCTAGAGATCTCGGGACAGGGGTAGAGACC. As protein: CSARDLGTGVET. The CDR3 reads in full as CSARDLGTGVETQYF.